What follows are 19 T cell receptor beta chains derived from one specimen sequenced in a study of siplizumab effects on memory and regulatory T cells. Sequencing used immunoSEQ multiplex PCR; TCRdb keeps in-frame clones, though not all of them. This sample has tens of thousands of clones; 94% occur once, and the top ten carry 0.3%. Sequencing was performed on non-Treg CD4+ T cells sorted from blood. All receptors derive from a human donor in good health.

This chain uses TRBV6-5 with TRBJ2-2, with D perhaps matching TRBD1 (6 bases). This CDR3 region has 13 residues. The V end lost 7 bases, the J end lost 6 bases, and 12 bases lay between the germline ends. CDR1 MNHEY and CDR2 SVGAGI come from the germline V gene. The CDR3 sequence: CASKGHVAGELFF. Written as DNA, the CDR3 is TGTGCCAGCAAGGGACACGTGGCCGGGGAGCTGTTTTTT.

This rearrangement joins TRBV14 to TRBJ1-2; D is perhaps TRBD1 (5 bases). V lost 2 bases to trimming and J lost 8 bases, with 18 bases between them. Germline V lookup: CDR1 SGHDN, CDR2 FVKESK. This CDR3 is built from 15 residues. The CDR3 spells CASSQSPGQGVGYTF. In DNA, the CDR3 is TGTGCCAGCAGCCAATCCCCTGGGCAGGGAGTGGGCTACACCTTC.

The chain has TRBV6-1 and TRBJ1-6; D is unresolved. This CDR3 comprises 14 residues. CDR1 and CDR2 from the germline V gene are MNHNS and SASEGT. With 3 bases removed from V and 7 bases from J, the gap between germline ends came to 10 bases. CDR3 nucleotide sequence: TGTGCCAGCAGTGATGCATGGGTAAATTCACCCCTCCACTTT. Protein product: CASSDAWVNSPLHF.

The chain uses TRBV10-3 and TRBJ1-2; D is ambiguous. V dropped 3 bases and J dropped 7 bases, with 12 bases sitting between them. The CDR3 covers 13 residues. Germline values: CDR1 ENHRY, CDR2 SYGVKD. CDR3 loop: CAISDGTPFGYTF. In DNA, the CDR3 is TGTGCCATCAGTGACGGAACCCCTTTTGGCTACACCTTC.

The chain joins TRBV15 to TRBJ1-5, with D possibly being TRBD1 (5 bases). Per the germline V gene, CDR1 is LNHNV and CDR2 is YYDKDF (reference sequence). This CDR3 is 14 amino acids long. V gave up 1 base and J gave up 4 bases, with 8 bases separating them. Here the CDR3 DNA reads TGTGCCACCAGCAGAGTGGAGGGGAATCAGCCCCAGCATTTT. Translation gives CATSRVEGNQPQHF.

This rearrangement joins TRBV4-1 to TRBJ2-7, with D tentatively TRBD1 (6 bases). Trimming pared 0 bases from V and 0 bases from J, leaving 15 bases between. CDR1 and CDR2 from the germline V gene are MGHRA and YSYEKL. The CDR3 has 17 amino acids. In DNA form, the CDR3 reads TGCGCCAGCAGCCAAGACTCCTGGGCAGGGGACTCCTACGAGCAGTACTTC. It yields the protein CASSQDSWAGDSYEQYF.

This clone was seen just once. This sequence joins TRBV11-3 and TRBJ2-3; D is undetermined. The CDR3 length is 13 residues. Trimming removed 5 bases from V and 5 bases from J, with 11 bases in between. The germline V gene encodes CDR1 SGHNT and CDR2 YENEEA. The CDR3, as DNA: TGTGCCAGCAGCCTGCGGACCGGAGATACGCAGTATTTT. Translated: CASSLRTGDTQYF. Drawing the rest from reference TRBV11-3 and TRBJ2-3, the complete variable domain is EAGVVQSPRYKIIEKKQPVAFWCNPISGHNTLYWYLQNLGQGPELLIRYENEEAVDDSQLPKDRFSAERLKGVDSTLKIQPAELGDSAVYLCASSLRTGDTQYFGPGTRLTVL.

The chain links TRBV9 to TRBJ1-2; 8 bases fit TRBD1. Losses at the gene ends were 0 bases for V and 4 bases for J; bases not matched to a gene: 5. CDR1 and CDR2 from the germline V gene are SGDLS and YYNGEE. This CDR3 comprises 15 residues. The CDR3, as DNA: TGTGCCAGCAGCGTAGCTACAGGGGGGAGCTATGGCTACACCTTC. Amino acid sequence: CASSVATGGSYGYTF.

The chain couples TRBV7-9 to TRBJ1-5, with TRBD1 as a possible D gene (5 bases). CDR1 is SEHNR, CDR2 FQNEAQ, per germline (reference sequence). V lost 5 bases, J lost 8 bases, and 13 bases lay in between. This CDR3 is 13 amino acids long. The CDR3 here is CASSPMGGEPQHF. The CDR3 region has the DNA TGTGCCAGCAGCCCAATGGGGGGGGAGCCCCAGCATTTT.

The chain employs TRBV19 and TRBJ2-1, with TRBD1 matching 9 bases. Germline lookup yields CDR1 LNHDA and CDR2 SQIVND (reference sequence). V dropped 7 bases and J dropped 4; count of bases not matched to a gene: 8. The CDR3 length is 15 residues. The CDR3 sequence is CASTITGGGYNEQFF. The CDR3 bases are TGTGCCAGTACCATCACAGGGGGCGGGTACAATGAGCAGTTCTTC.

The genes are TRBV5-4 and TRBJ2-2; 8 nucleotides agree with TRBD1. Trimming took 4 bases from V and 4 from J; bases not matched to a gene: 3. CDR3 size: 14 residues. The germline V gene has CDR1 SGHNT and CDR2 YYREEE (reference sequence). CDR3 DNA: TGTGCCAGCAGCAGACAGGGGCGCACCGGGGAGCTGTTTTTT. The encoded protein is CASSRQGRTGELFF. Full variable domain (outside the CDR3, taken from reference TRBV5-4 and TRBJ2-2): ETGVTQSPTHLIKTRGQQVTLRCSSQSGHNTVSWYQQALGQGPQFIFQYYREEENGRGNFPPRFSGLQFPNYSSELNVNALELDDSALYLCASSRQGRTGELFFGEGSRLTVL.

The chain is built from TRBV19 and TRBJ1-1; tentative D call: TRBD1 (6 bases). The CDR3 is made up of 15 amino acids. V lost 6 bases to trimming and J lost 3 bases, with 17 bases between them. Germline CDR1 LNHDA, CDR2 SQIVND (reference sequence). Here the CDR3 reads CASSQNGGLDTEAFF. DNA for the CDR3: TGTGCCAGTAGCCAAAACGGGGGGCTCGACACTGAAGCTTTCTTT.

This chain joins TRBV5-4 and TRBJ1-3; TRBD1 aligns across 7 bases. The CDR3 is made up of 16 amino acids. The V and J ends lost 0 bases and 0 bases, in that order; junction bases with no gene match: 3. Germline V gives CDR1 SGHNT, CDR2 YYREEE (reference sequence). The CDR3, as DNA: TGTGCCAGCAGCTTGGCCGGGACAGCCTCTGGAAACACCATATATTTT. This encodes CASSLAGTASGNTIYF.

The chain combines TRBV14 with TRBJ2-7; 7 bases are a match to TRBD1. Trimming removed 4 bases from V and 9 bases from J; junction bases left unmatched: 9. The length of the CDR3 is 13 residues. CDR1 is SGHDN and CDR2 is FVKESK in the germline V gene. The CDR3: CASSLRLRDRQYF. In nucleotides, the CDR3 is TGTGCCAGCAGCCTTAGACTCCGGGACAGGCAGTACTTC.

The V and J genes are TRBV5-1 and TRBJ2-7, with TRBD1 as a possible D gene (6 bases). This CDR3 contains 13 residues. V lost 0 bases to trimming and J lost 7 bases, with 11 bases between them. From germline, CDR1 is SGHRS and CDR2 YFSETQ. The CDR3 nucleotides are TGCGCCAGCAGCTTGGCGACAGGCGTTGAGCAGTACTTC. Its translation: CASSLATGVEQYF. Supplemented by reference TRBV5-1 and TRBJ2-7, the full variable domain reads KAGVTQTPRYLIKTRGQQVTLSCSPISGHRSVSWYQQTPGQGLQFLFEYFSETQRNKGNFPGRFSGRQFSNSRSEMNVSTLELGDSALYLCASSLATGVEQYFGPGTRLTVT.

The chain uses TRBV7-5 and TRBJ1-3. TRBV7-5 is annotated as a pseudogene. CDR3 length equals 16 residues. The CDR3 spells CARSPPRECSGNTIYF. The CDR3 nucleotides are TGTGCCAGAAGCCCACCCCGTGAATGCTCTGGAAACACCATATATTTT.

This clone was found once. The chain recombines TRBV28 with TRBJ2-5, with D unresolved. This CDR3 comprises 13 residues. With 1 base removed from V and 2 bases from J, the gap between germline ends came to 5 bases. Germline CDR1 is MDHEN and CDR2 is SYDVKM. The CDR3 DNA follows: TGTGCCAGCAGTTTATCAGTACAAGAGACCCAGTACTTC. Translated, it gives CASSLSVQETQYF.

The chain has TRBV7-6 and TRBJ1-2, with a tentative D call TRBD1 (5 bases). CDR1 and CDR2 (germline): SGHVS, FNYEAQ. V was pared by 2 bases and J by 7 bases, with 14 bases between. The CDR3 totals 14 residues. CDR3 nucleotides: TGTGCCAGCAGCTTAAGGATAGGGGCTGGTGGCTACACCTTC. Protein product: CASSLRIGAGGYTF.

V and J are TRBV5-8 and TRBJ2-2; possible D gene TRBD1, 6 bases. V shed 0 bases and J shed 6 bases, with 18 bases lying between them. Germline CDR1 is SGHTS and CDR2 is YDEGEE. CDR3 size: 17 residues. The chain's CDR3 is CASSLALNRVIPGELFF. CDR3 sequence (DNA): TGTGCCAGCAGCTTGGCTCTGAACAGGGTCATACCCGGGGAGCTGTTTTTT.